The 15 T cell receptor beta chains presented below share a single source sample, sequenced in a study of OX40 agonist ivuxolimab in advanced cancers. TCRdb's copy holds only in-frame clones and misses some; the assay was immunoSEQ multiplex PCR. The top ten clones hold approximately 2.3% of a sample with about 77,000 clones, under 90% of them seen once. The sample consisted of CD4+ or CD8+ T cells sorted from blood, taken in a trial of the OX40 agonist ivuxolimab. The receptors originated from an adult with an advanced solid tumor such as melanoma, head and neck, liver or kidney cancer.

V gene TRBV19 combines with J gene TRBJ2-5; D is perhaps TRBD2 (6 bases). The V end lost 3 bases, the J end lost 2 bases, and 22 bases lay between the germline ends. The CDR3 totals 18 residues. The germline CDR1 and CDR2 sequences are LNHDA and SQIVND (reference sequence). CDR3 residues: CASSIALTGDSWQETQYF. The CDR3 nucleotides read TGTGCCAGTAGTATCGCCCTAACCGGGGACTCGTGGCAAGAGACCCAGTACTTC. The full variable domain, with the rest looked up from reference TRBV19 and TRBJ2-5, is DGGITQSPKYLFRKEGQNVTLSCEQNLNHDAMYWYRQDPGQGLRLIYYSQIVNDFQKGDIAEGYSVSREKKESFPLTVTSAQKNPTAFYLCASSIALTGDSWQETQYFGPGTRLLVL.

This clone was counted once. This rearrangement joins TRBV4-1 to TRBJ2-1, with D perhaps matching TRBD1 or TRBD2 (5 bases each). The CDR3 is 17 residues long. The germline V gene encodes CDR1 MGHRA and CDR2 YSYEKL. V was shortened by 3 bases and J by 13 bases, with 28 bases between the two germline ends. CDR3 nucleotides: TGCGCCAGCAGCCACGTCAAGGGACGGTCGGACAAAAAGGAACAGTTCTTC. Protein product: CASSHVKGRSDKKEQFF.

This chain links TRBV28 with TRBJ2-5; D is unresolved. TRBJ2-7 explains the end of the DNA better; the J call may be wrong. Germline CDR1 reads MDHEN; CDR2 reads SYDVKM. The CDR3 is made up of 13 amino acids. CDR3 amino acids: CASRQNGRYEQYF. As DNA, the CDR3 is TGTGCCAGCAGGCAAAACGGACGTTACGAGCAGTACTTC.

The J gene is TRBJ2-2, the V gene TRBV2; 9 bases fit TRBD2. CDR3 length: 14 residues. Losses at the gene ends were 10 bases for V and 0 bases for J; bases not matched to a gene: 3. Germline V gives CDR1 SNHLY, CDR2 FYNNEI. CDR3 region: CAMTSGSNTGELFF. CDR3 nucleotides: TGTGCCATGACTAGCGGTTCGAACACCGGGGAGCTGTTTTTT.

This sequence joins TRBV6-5 and TRBJ1-2, with D hard to call. From germline, CDR1 is MNHEY and CDR2 SVGAGI. V lost 5 bases and J lost 4, with 17 bases in between. The CDR3 covers 15 residues. The CDR3 nucleotides read TGTGCCAGCAGTCAATCTGACAATTCGGCCTATGGCTACACCTTC. It specifies CASSQSDNSAYGYTF.

This chain joins TRBV19 and TRBJ1-2; TRBD1 is a possible D gene (5 bases). The germline V gene has CDR1 LNHDA and CDR2 SQIVND (reference sequence). V was clipped by 5 bases and J by 6 bases, with 16 bases between them. The CDR3 extends over 14 amino acids. CDR3 sequence (DNA): TGTGCCAGTAGTCCCAATTGGGGGGTCCATGGCTACACCTTC. Its protein product is CASSPNWGVHGYTF.

A word on this clone: Compared with germline, one end of the junction differs, possibly owing to a read error. The chain carries TRBV18 and TRBJ1-6, with a weak D call TRBD1 (6 bases). Germline V gene data show CDR1 as KGHSH and CDR2 as LQKENI. This CDR3 contains 16 residues. The CDR3 here is CASSQSDRSFNSPLHF. The CDR3 nucleotides read TGTGCCAGCTCACAATCTGACAGGTCCTTTAATTCACCCCTCCACTTT.

The CDR3 DNA follows: TGTGCCTGGAGTGTATTAAGTGGGGGTTCGGAAAAACTGTTTTTT. Translating gives CAWSVLSGGSEKLFF. The genes are TRBV30 and TRBJ1-4; D may be TRBD1 (5 bases). Per germline, CDR1 GTSNPN and CDR2 SVGIG (reference sequence). The CDR3 loop spans 15 amino acids. V lost 0 bases and J 8 bases, leaving 16 bases between the germline ends. The full variable domain, completed using reference TRBV30 and TRBJ1-4, is SQTIHQWPATLVQPVGSPLSLECTVEGTSNPNLYWYRQAAGRGLQLLFYSVGIGQISSEVPQNLSASRPQDRQFILSSKKLLLSDSGFYLCAWSVLSGGSEKLFFGSGTQLSVL.

This chain links TRBV2 with TRBJ2-5; maybe TRBD1 (5 bases). The V end lost 2 bases, the J end lost 1 base, and 8 bases lay between the germline ends. This CDR3 is 14 amino acids long. Germline V gene sequence: CDR1 SNHLY, CDR2 FYNNEI. The DNA for the CDR3 is TGTGCCAGCAGTGAACGCAGGGCCCAAGAGACCCAGTACTTC. Translation gives CASSERRAQETQYF.

This chain joins TRBV5-4 and TRBJ2-3; possibly TRBD1 for D (5 bases). The length of the CDR3 is 14 residues. The ends were cut back, 0 bases at V and 1 base at J, with 6 bases in the middle. The germline CDR1 and CDR2 sequences are SGHNT and YYREEE (reference sequence). The chain's CDR3 is CASSLVQGTDTQYF. The CDR3 DNA sequence: TGTGCCAGCAGCTTGGTACAGGGCACAGATACGCAGTATTTT.

The chain carries TRBV2 and TRBJ2-5, with 11 bases fitting TRBD2. Germline loops: CDR1 SNHLY, CDR2 FYNNEI. The length of the CDR3 is 15 residues. Trimming removed 4 bases from V and 1 base from J; junction bases left unmatched: 2. In nucleotides, the CDR3 is TGTGCCAGCAGTGGACTAGCGGGGACCCAAGAGACCCAGTACTTC. It specifies CASSGLAGTQETQYF.

There are a few counts of this clone. A read error may explain this, as a much larger clone is one base away. Other DNA sequences in the sample encode the same CDR3. The chain couples TRBV7-2 to TRBJ1-2; D is perhaps TRBD1 (6 bases). V gave up 1 base and J gave up 5 bases, with 8 bases separating them. The germline V gene encodes CDR1 SGHTA and CDR2 FQGNSA. The CDR3 has 13 residues. CDR3 amino acids: CASSLGQGYGYTF. DNA of the CDR3: TGTGCCAGCAGCTTAGGGCAGGGGTATGGCTACACCTTC.

The V gene is TRBV2, the J gene TRBJ2-6; 8 bases are a match to TRBD2. J lost 4 bases, V lost 4 bases, and 3 bases had no gene match. The germline V gene has CDR1 SNHLY and CDR2 FYNNEI. CDR3 size: 15 residues. The CDR3 here is CASSARTSGANVLTF. CDR3 nucleotide sequence: TGTGCCAGCAGTGCGCGGACTAGCGGGGCCAACGTCCTGACTTTC. Together with reference TRBV2 and TRBJ2-6, the CDR3 gives the full variable domain: EPEVTQTPSHQVTQMGQEVILRCVPISNHLYFYWYRQILGQKVEFLVSFYNNEISEKSEIFDDQFSVERPDGSNFTLKIRSTKLEDSAMYFCASSARTSGANVLTFGAGSRLTVL.

The rearrangement uses TRBV5-1 and TRBJ1-5; D gene ambiguous. CDR1 and CDR2 (germline): SGHRS, YFSETQ. V lost 4 bases, J lost 3 bases, and 8 bases lay in between. The CDR3 length is 13 residues. The CDR3 here is CASSPDPNQPQHF. CDR3 DNA sequence: TGCGCCAGCAGCCCTGACCCCAATCAGCCCCAGCATTTT.

The gene calls are TRBV6-6 and TRBJ1-2; TRBD1 agrees at 7 bases. The CDR3 has 14 residues. The V and J ends lost 2 bases and 8 bases, in that order; junction bases with no gene match: 8. Germline V gives CDR1 MNHNY, CDR2 SVGAGI (reference sequence). CDR3 in DNA: TGTGCCAGCAGTTACGAACAGGGGAATAACGGCTACACCTTC. It specifies CASSYEQGNNGYTF.